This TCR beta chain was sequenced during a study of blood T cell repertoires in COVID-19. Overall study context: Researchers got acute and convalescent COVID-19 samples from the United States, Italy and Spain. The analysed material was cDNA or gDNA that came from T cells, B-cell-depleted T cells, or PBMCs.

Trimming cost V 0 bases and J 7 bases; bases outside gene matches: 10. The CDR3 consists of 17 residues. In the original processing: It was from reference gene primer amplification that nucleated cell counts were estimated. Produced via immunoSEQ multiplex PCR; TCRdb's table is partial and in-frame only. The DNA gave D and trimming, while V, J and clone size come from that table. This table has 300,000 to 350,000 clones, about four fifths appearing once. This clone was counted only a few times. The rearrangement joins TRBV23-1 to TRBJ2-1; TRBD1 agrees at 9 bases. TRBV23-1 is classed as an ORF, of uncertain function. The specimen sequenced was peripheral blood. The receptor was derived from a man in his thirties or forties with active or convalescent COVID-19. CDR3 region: CASSQSWGTGLSNEQFF. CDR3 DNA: TGCGCCAGCAGTCAATCGTGGGGGACAGGGCTCTCAAATGAGCAGTTCTTC.